This TCR beta chain was documented in a study of blood T cell repertoires in COVID-19. Study-level information: Spain, Italy and the United States supplied samples that represented acute and convalescent COVID-19.

Germline lookup yields CDR1 LGHNA and CDR2 YSLEER. The ends were cut back, 2 bases at V and 0 bases at J, with 11 bases in the middle. The CDR3 is 16 amino acids. Using immunoSEQ multiplex PCR, the repertoire was profiled, and TCRdb retains in-frame clones only, with some absent. The sample records under 110,000 clones, 91% being singletons. The chain is built from TRBV4-3 and TRBJ2-1, with D hard to call. The sequenced material came from peripheral blood. This sequence originates from a man between 50 and 59 years old with acute or convalescent COVID-19. CDR3 region: CASSQMHLSSYNEQFF. The CDR3 nucleotides read TGCGCCAGCAGCCAAATGCACCTAAGCTCCTACAATGAGCAGTTCTTC.